A single sample is the source of the 24 T cell receptor beta chains below, sequenced in a study of CD8 T cells in Susac syndrome. It was with random hexamers that roughly 0.5 to 1 ug RNA was reverse transcribed. TCRdb re-called the immunoSEQ multiplex PCR reads through MiXCR, storing one row per CDR3 protein. The repertoire includes some 220,000 distinct CDR3 sequences, 95% of them detected once, and 0.08% to 0.095% sits in the top ten. The sample consisted of CD4+ T cells from PBMCs. The receptor source for this set is a human donor with multiple sclerosis.

This rearrangement joins TRBV24-1 to TRBJ2-3; no reliable D call. The ends were cut back, 3 bases at V and 0 bases at J, with 12 bases in the middle. There are 16 residues in the CDR3. Per germline, CDR1 KGHDR and CDR2 SFDVKD. The CDR3 loop is CATSDRTSTSTDTQYF. CDR3 nucleotides: TGTGCCACCAGTGATCGGACCTCAACCAGCACAGATACGCAGTATTTT.

The rearrangement uses TRBV7-3 and TRBJ2-1, with TRBD2 matching 8 bases. CDR1 is SGHTA and CDR2 is FQGTGA in the germline V gene. This CDR3 comprises 12 residues. With 4 bases clipped from V and 9 bases from J, the junction kept 2 bases outside the gene matches. The CDR3 nucleotides are TGTGCCAGCAGCTCCGGACTAGCTGAGCAGTTCTTC. The encoded protein is CASSSGLAEQFF.

The chain links TRBV2 to TRBJ2-2; D perhaps matches TRBD1 (5 bases). V lost 8 bases, J lost 5 bases, and 12 bases lay in between. Per the germline V gene, CDR1 is SNHLY and CDR2 is FYNNEI. The CDR3 covers 13 residues. CDR3 in amino acids: CASRPGFTGELFF. The CDR3, as DNA: TGTGCCAGCCGACCAGGGTTTACCGGGGAGCTGTTTTTT.

The V call is TRBV12-3 or TRBV12-4, the J call TRBJ2-3; 9 bases are a match to TRBD2. This CDR3 has 17 residues. V shed 4 bases and J 2 bases; nucleotides not matched to a gene: 10. As DNA, the CDR3 is TGTGCCAGCAGTTCGTCACCCCCTAGCGGGGTCACAGATACGCAGTATTTT. Amino acids: CASSSSPPSGVTDTQYF.

The chain links TRBV2 to TRBJ1-5; D remains unclear. V was pared by 4 bases and J by 0 bases, with 16 bases between. This CDR3 contains 17 residues. Germline V gives CDR1 SNHLY, CDR2 FYNNEI. The CDR3 coding sequence is TGTGCCAGCAGTGTGGTCCAGGATGGATATAGCAATCAGCCCCAGCATTTT. It specifies CASSVVQDGYSNQPQHF.

CDR3 sequence reads: CASSLVGPGRDGTQYF. The CDR3 nucleotides are TGTGCCAGCAGCTTAGTGGGCCCTGGGCGGGACGGGACCCAGTACTTC. V gene TRBV7-8 combines with J gene TRBJ2-5; tentatively, D is TRBD2 (6 bases). The ends were cut back, 1 base at V and 7 bases at J, with 19 bases in the middle. The V gene's germline CDR1 is SGHVS and CDR2 FQNEAQ. This CDR3 spans 16 amino acids.

The chain combines TRBV29-1 with TRBJ1-1; D is unresolved. CDR1 and CDR2 (germline): SQVTM, ANQGSEA. The V end was cut by 1 base, the J end by 4 bases, with 13 bases between. The CDR3 consists of 14 residues. DNA for the CDR3: TGCAGCGTTGAAGTTACGGGGAGGATCACTGAAGCTTTCTTT. The encoded protein is CSVEVTGRITEAFF.

This sequence joins TRBV30 and TRBJ2-1; 8 nucleotides line up with TRBD2. The CDR3 sequence is 17 residues long. Trimming took 2 bases from V and 0 from J; bases not matched to a gene: 9. CDR1 is GTSNPN and CDR2 is SVGIG in the germline V gene (reference sequence). As DNA, the CDR3 is TGTGCCTGGAGTATCGCCCGGACTAGCCTCTCCTACAATGAGCAGTTCTTC. Its protein product is CAWSIARTSLSYNEQFF.

Here the CDR3 reads CSVEDTGELFF. CDR3 coding DNA: TGCAGCGTTGAAGACACCGGGGAGCTGTTTTTT. The genes are TRBV29-1 and TRBJ2-2; D is undetermined. The germline V gene encodes CDR1 SQVTM and CDR2 ANQGSEA. The CDR3 runs 11 residues. V gave up 0 bases and J gave up 4 bases, with 0 bases separating them.

The chain carries TRBV19 and TRBJ2-5; weak D call: TRBD2 (6 bases). V was pared by 5 bases and J by 4 bases, with 11 bases between. CDR1 LNHDA and CDR2 SQIVND come from the germline V gene (reference sequence). The CDR3 has 13 residues. The CDR3 is CASSRLATETQYF. The CDR3 bases are TGTGCCAGTAGTCGGCTAGCGACAGAGACCCAGTACTTC. The complete variable domain, with remaining parts taken from reference TRBV19 and TRBJ2-5, reads DGGITQSPKYLFRKEGQNVTLSCEQNLNHDAMYWYRQDPGQGLRLIYYSQIVNDFQKGDIAEGYSVSREKKESFPLTVTSAQKNPTAFYLCASSRLATETQYFGPGTRLLVL.

The chain is built from TRBV7-2 and TRBJ2-5; a possible D gene is TRBD2 (6 bases). V gave up 1 base and J gave up 2 bases, with 11 bases separating them. The germline CDR1 and CDR2 sequences are SGHTA and FQGNSA. The CDR3 contains 15 residues. Here the CDR3 reads CASSLVGGLQETQYF. The CDR3 DNA reads as TGTGCCAGCAGCTTAGTGGGGGGACTGCAAGAGACCCAGTACTTC.

The rearrangement uses TRBV6-2 or TRBV6-3 and TRBJ1-1; D might be TRBD1 (6 bases). From germline, CDR1 is MNHEY and CDR2 SVGEGT. V was shortened by 5 bases and J by 7 bases, with 20 bases between the two germline ends. The CDR3 sequence is 15 residues long. The CDR3 DNA reads TGTGCCAGCAGTAGCTCAGTGGGTCCGACAGGTGAAGCTTTCTTT. It encodes CASSSSVGPTGEAFF.

This sequence joins TRBV6-1 and TRBJ1-5; the D is unclear. The CDR3 contains 11 residues. Germline V gene data show CDR1 as MNHNS and CDR2 as SASEGT. V lost 8 bases and J 7 bases, leaving 9 bases between the germline ends. CDR3 coding DNA: TGTGCCAGCCTAGATGAACAGCCCCAGCATTTT. Residues: CASLDEQPQHF.

The DNA of the CDR3 is TGCAGTGCTAAAGGACTACACAATGAGCAGTTCTTC. It yields the protein CSAKGLHNEQFF. J is TRBJ2-1 and V is TRBV20-1, with a tentative D call TRBD2 (6 bases). This CDR3 has 12 amino acids. The V gene lost 4 bases and the J gene lost 5 bases, with 9 bases spanning the gap. Germline V gene data show CDR1 as DFQATT and CDR2 as SNEGSKA (reference sequence).

CDR3 bases: TGCGCCAGCAGCCAGAGTATTAGGACTGGCACAGATACGCAGTATTTT. Protein: CASSQSIRTGTDTQYF. The chain uses TRBV4-1 and TRBJ2-3; maybe TRBD2 (5 bases). The germline CDR1 and CDR2 sequences are MGHRA and YSYEKL. V lost 3 bases to trimming and J lost 1 base, with 14 bases between them. The CDR3 is 16 residues long.

The chain employs TRBV18 and TRBJ2-1; the match to TRBD2 covers 9 bases. This CDR3 is 17 amino acids long. Germline V gives CDR1 KGHSH, CDR2 LQKENI. Germline trimming cut 1 base from V and 2 bases from J; bases unmatched to any gene: 6. CDR3 bases: TGTGCCAGCTCACCACGGCTAGCGGGGAAAGCCTACAATGAGCAGTTCTTC. Its protein product is CASSPRLAGKAYNEQFF.

The chain employs TRBV9 and TRBJ2-7; D gene unclear. Germline V gives CDR1 SGDLS, CDR2 YYNGEE. The CDR3 covers 14 residues. Trimming stripped 6 bases from V and 2 bases from J, with 15 bases between. The DNA of the CDR3 is TGTGCCAGCACCCCCGGAAGTTTGCCCTACGAGCAGTACTTC. Its translation is CASTPGSLPYEQYF.

The chain links TRBV29-1 to TRBJ2-4; D is perhaps TRBD1 (6 bases). Germline V gives CDR1 SQVTM, CDR2 ANQGSEA. There are 15 residues in the CDR3. Trimming removed 1 base at V and 0 bases at J, with 10 bases between. This chain's CDR3 is CSVEARGLAKNIQYF. The CDR3, as DNA: TGCAGCGTTGAAGCCAGGGGATTAGCCAAAAACATTCAGTACTTC. The full variable domain, rest sourced from reference TRBV29-1 and TRBJ2-4, is SAVISQKPSRDICQRGTSLTIQCQVDSQVTMMFWYRQQPGQSLTLIATANQGSEATYESGFVIDKFPISRPNLTFSTLTVSNMSPEDSSIYLCSVEARGLAKNIQYFGAGTRLSVL.

This sequence joins TRBV20-1 and TRBJ2-7; maybe TRBD2 (5 bases). This CDR3 has 13 residues. The V gene lost 4 bases and the J gene lost 2 bases, with 12 bases spanning the gap. The V gene's germline CDR1 is DFQATT and CDR2 SNEGSKA (reference sequence). CDR3 loop: CSAKGSQPYEQYF. CDR3 nucleotides: TGCAGTGCTAAAGGGAGTCAGCCCTACGAGCAGTACTTC.

The chain employs TRBV13 and TRBJ2-5; 8 bases are a match to TRBD2. Germline-derived CDR1 and CDR2 are PRHDT and FYEKMQ (reference sequence). The CDR3 has 15 residues. V was pared by 5 bases and J by 9 bases, with 14 bases of the junction left unmatched. The CDR3, as DNA: TGTGCCAGCAGCGCCGGGGGGGCGATACAGGGTCCCCAGTACTTC. Translating gives CASSAGGAIQGPQYF.

This chain uses TRBV30 with TRBJ1-2; TRBD1 might be the D (5 bases). This CDR3 contains 13 residues. With 2 bases removed from V and 4 bases from J, the gap between germline ends came to 11 bases. Germline V lookup: CDR1 GTSNPN, CDR2 SVGIG (reference sequence). This chain's CDR3 is CAWSPGGTYGYTF. The CDR3 region has the DNA TGTGCCTGGAGTCCTGGGGGGACCTATGGCTACACCTTC.

This clonotype occurred a few times. CDR3 coding DNA: TGCAGCCCCTCTACTAGCGGCGGGACCCAGTACTTC. It codes for CSPSTSGGTQYF. The chain recombines TRBV29-1 with TRBJ2-5; 8 bases fit TRBD2. With 8 bases clipped from V and 7 bases from J, the junction kept 9 bases outside the gene matches. Looked up from germline, CDR1 is SQVTM and CDR2 is ANQGSEA. The CDR3 has 12 amino acids.

The V gene is TRBV27, the J gene TRBJ1-6, with a weak D call TRBD1 (5 bases). Trimming removed 6 bases at V and 7 bases at J, with 10 bases between. This CDR3 spans 13 amino acids. The germline gives CDR1 MNHEY, CDR2 SMNVEV (reference sequence). Here the CDR3 reads CASRGLLNSPLHF. The CDR3 region has the DNA TGTGCCAGCAGGGGACTCCTGAATTCACCCCTCCACTTT.

In DNA form, the CDR3 reads TGTGCCAGCAGCACAGGGGCGTGGGAGACCCAGTACTTC. This codes for CASSTGAWETQYF. V gene TRBV7-3 combines with J gene TRBJ2-5; TRBD1 aligns across 7 bases. V shed 5 bases and J 5 bases; nucleotides not matched to a gene: 5. Germline-derived CDR1 and CDR2 are SGHTA and FQGTGA. This CDR3 region has 13 residues. Full variable domain (rest looked up from reference TRBV7-3 and TRBJ2-5): GAGVSQTPSNKVTEKGKYVELRCDPISGHTALYWYRQSLGQGPEFLIYFQGTGAADDSGLPNDRFFAVRPEGSVSTLKIQRTERGDSAVYLCASSTGAWETQYFGPGTRLLVL.